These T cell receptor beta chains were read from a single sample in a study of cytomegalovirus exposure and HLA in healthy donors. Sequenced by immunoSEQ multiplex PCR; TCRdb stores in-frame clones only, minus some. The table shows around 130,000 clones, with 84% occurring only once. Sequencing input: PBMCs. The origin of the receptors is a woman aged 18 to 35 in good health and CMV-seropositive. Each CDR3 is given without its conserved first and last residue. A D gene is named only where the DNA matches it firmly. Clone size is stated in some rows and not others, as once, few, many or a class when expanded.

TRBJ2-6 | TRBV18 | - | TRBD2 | ASSPSLSGGGTNVLT
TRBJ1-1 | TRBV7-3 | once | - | ASSSQENTEAF
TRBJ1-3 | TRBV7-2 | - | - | ASSFRAAGNTIY
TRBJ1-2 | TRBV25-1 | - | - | ASSELDKGVAHYGYT
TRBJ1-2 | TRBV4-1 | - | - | ASSPSIARDYGYT
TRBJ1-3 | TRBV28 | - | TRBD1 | ASTTIGQGPGNTIY
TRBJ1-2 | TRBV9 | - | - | ASSERTGSIYGYT
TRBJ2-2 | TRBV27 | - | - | ASIGGVGELF
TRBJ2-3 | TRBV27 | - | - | ASSSPSAGKVADTQY
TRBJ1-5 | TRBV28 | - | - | ASVSGDNQPQH
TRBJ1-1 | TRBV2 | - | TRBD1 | ASSDLLTGAEAF
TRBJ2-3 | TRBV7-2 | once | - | ASSPRTNTDTQY
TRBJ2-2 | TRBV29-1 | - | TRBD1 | SVGTGPGGELF
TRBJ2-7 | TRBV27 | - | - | ASSPRVSVHEQY
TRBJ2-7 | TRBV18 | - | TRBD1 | ASSPSGTAYEEQY
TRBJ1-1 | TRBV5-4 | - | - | ASSMTQGNTEAF
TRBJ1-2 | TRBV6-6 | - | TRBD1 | ASSRQGARGYT
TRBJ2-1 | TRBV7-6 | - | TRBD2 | ASSHSGGELSEQF
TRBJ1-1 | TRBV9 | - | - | ASSVGAGASWNTEAF
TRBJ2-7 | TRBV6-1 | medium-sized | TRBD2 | ASSEFGGVVYEQY
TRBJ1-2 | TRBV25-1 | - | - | ASSRVQGDGYT
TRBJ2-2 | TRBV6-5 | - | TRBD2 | ASSYLAGEDTGELF
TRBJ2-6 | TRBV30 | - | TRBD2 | GGSVSGANVLT
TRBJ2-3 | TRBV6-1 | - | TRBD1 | ASSVSTGGADTQY
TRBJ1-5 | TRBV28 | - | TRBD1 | ASSLTGAVYNQPQH
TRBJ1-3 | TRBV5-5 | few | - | ASSFGAMTVSGNTIY
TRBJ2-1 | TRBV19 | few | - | ASSMAGSEQF
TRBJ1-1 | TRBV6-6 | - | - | ACCRPVGGTEAF
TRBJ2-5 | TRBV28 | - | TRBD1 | ASTNDRGIRETQY
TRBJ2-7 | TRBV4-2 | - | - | ASSQEWTAYEQY
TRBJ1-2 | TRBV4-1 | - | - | ASSQGRGAGDYGYT
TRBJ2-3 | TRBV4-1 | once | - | ASSQDLSSTDTQY
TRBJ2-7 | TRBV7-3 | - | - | ASSLKGYEQY
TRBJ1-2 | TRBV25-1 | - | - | ASSESQGEYGYT
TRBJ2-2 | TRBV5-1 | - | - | ASSQSGQGPTGELF
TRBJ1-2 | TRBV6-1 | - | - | ASTEGGRYGYT
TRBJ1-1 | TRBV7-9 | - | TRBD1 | SSSPGGNTEAF
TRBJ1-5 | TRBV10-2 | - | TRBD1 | ASSPGGGNQPQH
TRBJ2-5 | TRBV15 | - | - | ATSRGAYEQY
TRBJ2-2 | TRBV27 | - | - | ASSLIAGELF
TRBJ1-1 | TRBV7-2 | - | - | ASAAQGSNTEAF
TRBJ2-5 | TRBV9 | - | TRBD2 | ASSADGLAGAGETQY
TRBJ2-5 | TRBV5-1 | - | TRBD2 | ASSPGTSAPETQY
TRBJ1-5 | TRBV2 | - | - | ASSEMAVNQPQH
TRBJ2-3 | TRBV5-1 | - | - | ASRSQYTQY
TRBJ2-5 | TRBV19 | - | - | ASSINLREQY
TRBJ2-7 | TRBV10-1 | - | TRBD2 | ASSERGGDEQY
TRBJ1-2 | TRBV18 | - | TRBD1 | ASSPYRQTGNYGYT
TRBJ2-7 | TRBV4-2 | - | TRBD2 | ASSPTSGGAYEQY
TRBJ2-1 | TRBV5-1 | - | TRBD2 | ASSLEGSGDSSYNEQF
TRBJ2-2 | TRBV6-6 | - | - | ASSYKRNGELF
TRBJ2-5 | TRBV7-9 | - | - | SSSRTANGVGETQY
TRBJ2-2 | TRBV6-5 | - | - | ASSTRTVNTGELF
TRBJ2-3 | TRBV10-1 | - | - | ASSAPGGASGDTQY
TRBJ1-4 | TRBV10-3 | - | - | ATRLPGINEKLF
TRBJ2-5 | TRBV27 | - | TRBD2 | ASSSKRLAGGSETQY